A selection of T cell receptor beta chains follows, all from one sample in a study of T-cell reconstitution after alpha-beta-depleted transplantation in children. TCRdb reprocessed the PCR reads with MiXCR, giving one entry per CDR3 protein. The data hold approximately 300,000 distinct CDR3 sequences, with 10% observed a single time. The sample here was PBMCs, taken before TCRalphabeta/CD19-depleted stem cell transplant. Receptor source: a boy in the first two years of life with acute myeloid leukemia, due to receive a stem cell transplant. The CDR3 runs from the conserved cysteine through the conserved F or W. The order of the fields is D gene, V gene, CDR3 length, clone size, J gene, CDR3 DNA, CDR3 protein. D genes are given only for firm matches. The listing skips clone size in some rows; elsewhere it reads once, few, many or a size class.

.,TRBV19,15,few,TRBJ2-7,TGTGCCAGTAGTATTTCAGGGGAGGGCTCCTACGAGCAGTACTTC,CASSISGEGSYEQYF
TRBD2,TRBV7-9,15,many,TRBJ2-3,TGTGCCAGCAGCTTACTAGCGGGGCCCACAGATACGCAGTATTTT,CASSLLAGPTDTQYF
.,TRBV20-1,13,many,TRBJ2-1,TGCAGTGCTAGAGTGACTAGTTGGAATGAGCAGTTCTTC,CSARVTSWNEQFF
TRBD2,TRBV2,15,many,TRBJ2-2,TGTGCCAGCAAGAAGTTAGAGGGAGGGGCCGGGGAGCTGTTTTTT,CASKKLEGGAGELFF
.,TRBV20-1,12,few,TRBJ2-5,TGCAGTGTCAGTAACTCACAAGAGACCCAGTACTTC,CSVSNSQETQYF
.,TRBV28,13,many,TRBJ2-7,TGTGCCAGCAATTCACGGGCCCCCTACGAGCAGTACTTC,CASNSRAPYEQYF
.,TRBV20-1,13,many,TRBJ2-5,TGCAGTGCTAGAGATCAACAGGGACGGACCCAGTACTTC,CSARDQQGRTQYF
.,TRBV12-3/TRBV12-4,11,many,TRBJ2-7,TGTGCCAGCCGGGACTTTTACGAGCAGTACTTC,CASRDFYEQYF
.,TRBV7-2,17,many,TRBJ2-6,TGTGCCAGCAGCTTAGTCGGGACCCCATCTGGGGCCAACGTCCTGACTTTC,CASSLVGTPSGANVLTF
.,TRBV30,13,.,TRBJ2-6,TGTGCCTGGAGCGGTTCTGGGGCCAACGTCCTGACTTTC,CAWSGSGANVLTF
.,TRBV20-1,14,few,TRBJ2-1,TGCAGTGCTAGAGCGGGGGTGGCGTACAATGAGCAGTTCTTC,CSARAGVAYNEQFF
TRBD2,TRBV6-5,16,many,TRBJ2-7,TGTGCCAGCAGTTACTCTGGGCTAGCGGGAGACTACGAGCAGTACTTC,CASSYSGLAGDYEQYF
.,TRBV19,14,.,TRBJ2-7,TGTGCCAGTAGTATTGGGGGAGGCTCCTACGAGCAGTACTTC,CASSIGGGSYEQYF
.,TRBV19,15,.,TRBJ2-1,TGTGCCAGTAACCTATCACCGGGCCAAAACAATGAGCAGTTCTTC,CASNLSPGQNNEQFF
.,TRBV4-2,16,once,TRBJ2-3,TGTGCCAGCAGCCCTGGGCTCAGGCCCCCCGCAGATACGCAGTATTTT,CASSPGLRPPADTQYF
.,TRBV5-1,16,.,TRBJ2-7,TGCGCCAGCAGACAGGCACAAGTGGGTCGGGGCTACGAGCAGTACTTC,CASRQAQVGRGYEQYF
TRBD2,TRBV3-1,17,few,TRBJ2-1,TGTGCCAGCAGCAGCCCTTCTCTAGCGGGGGGGCGGGATGAGCAGTTCTTC,CASSSPSLAGGRDEQFF
TRBD2,TRBV25-1,15,many,TRBJ2-1,TGTGCCAGCAGTGAGACTAGCGGCTTGTACAATGAGCAGTTCTTC,CASSETSGLYNEQFF
.,TRBV3-1,14,.,TRBJ2-5,TGTGCCAGCAGCCAAGCCGCTTTTCAAGAGACCCAGTACTTC,CASSQAAFQETQYF
.,TRBV7-2,16,few,TRBJ2-3,TGTGCCAGCAGCCCCTCTCTCGGGTCTAGCACAGATACGCAGTATTTT,CASSPSLGSSTDTQYF
TRBD2,TRBV5-1,17,many,TRBJ2-3,TGCGCCAGCAGCTCCCGGACTAGCGGTTCTAGCACAGATACGCAGTATTTT,CASSSRTSGSSTDTQYF
.,TRBV29-1,12,many,TRBJ2-7,TGCAGCGTTGCGGACTCATTCTACGAGCAGTACTTC,CSVADSFYEQYF
TRBD1,TRBV5-1,15,many,TRBJ2-7,TGCGCCAGCAGCTGGGACAGGGGGCTGGCCTACGAGCAGTACTTC,CASSWDRGLAYEQYF
.,TRBV10-2,13,few,TRBJ2-7,TGCGCCAGCGTCAACACCTTCTCCTACGAGCAGTACTTC,CASVNTFSYEQYF
.,TRBV27,14,.,TRBJ2-1,TGTGCCAGCAGTTGGAGTAACTCCTACAATGAGCAGTTCTTC,CASSWSNSYNEQFF
.,TRBV9,15,many,TRBJ2-1,TGTGCCAGCTCCGAAGGGGGGAGCTCCTACAATGAGCAGTTCTTC,CASSEGGSSYNEQFF
.,TRBV4-3,15,few,TRBJ2-7,TGCGCCAGCAGCCAAGAACGGCAGCTGTTCTACGAGCAGTACTTC,CASSQERQLFYEQYF
.,TRBV24-1,15,many,TRBJ2-7,TGTGCCACCAGTGATTCCCGGACGGTCTCCTACGAGCAGTACTTC,CATSDSRTVSYEQYF
.,TRBV29-1,14,many,TRBJ2-5,TGCAGCGTTGAAGACCGGACAGTTCAAGAGACCCAGTACTTC,CSVEDRTVQETQYF
TRBD2,TRBV10-3,14,.,TRBJ2-1,TGTGCCATCAGTACCACGATACTTAGCGGGGAGCAGTTCTTC,CAISTTILSGEQFF
.,TRBV28,13,many,TRBJ2-7,TGTGCCAGCAGTTTATACCAGGGATACGAGCAGTACTTC,CASSLYQGYEQYF
.,TRBV29-1,13,many,TRBJ2-1,TGCAGCGTTGAGAAGGTTCAGGGGGGTGAGCAGTTCTTC,CSVEKVQGGEQFF
TRBD2,TRBV4-2,19,few,TRBJ2-6,TGTGCCAGCAGCGCCTTGGCGGGAGAGCCCCTCTCTGGGGCCAACGTCCTGACTTTC,CASSALAGEPLSGANVLTF
.,TRBV20-1,15,many,TRBJ1-6,TGCAGTGCTAGAGAGCCCCCGGGGCAAAATTCACCCCTCCACTTT,CSAREPPGQNSPLHF
.,TRBV20-1,11,many,TRBJ1-1,TGCAGTGCCACAATGGACACTGAAGCTTTCTTT,CSATMDTEAFF
TRBD1,TRBV7-9,14,many,TRBJ2-5,TGTGCCAGCAGCGTTGGACAGGGCGATGAGACCCAGTACTTC,CASSVGQGDETQYF
TRBD1,TRBV12-3/TRBV12-4,18,.,TRBJ2-6,TGTGCCAGCAGTTATCCGGGACAGATTCGCTCTGGGGCCAACGTCCTGACTTTC,CASSYPGQIRSGANVLTF
.,TRBV6-5,13,many,TRBJ2-3,TGTGCCAGCAGTTACACGAACACAGATACGCAGTATTTT,CASSYTNTDTQYF
TRBD2,TRBV29-1,15,many,TRBJ2-1,TGCAGCGTTGAAGCGGGACTAGCGGCTTACAATGAGCAGTTCTTC,CSVEAGLAAYNEQFF
TRBD1,TRBV10-3,14,many,TRBJ2-3,TGTGCCACGTCCGGGACAGGGGATGCAGATACGCAGTATTTT,CATSGTGDADTQYF
.,TRBV5-1,14,few,TRBJ1-1,TGCGCCAGCAGCGATCAGGGGAGGGACACTGAAGCTTTCTTT,CASSDQGRDTEAFF
.,TRBV7-9,13,.,TRBJ1-2,TGTGCCAGCAGCTTAGAAGGGCGCTATGGCTACACCTTC,CASSLEGRYGYTF
.,TRBV25-1,13,many,TRBJ1-1,TGTGCCAGCAGTGCCCCGATGAACACTGAAGCTTTCTTT,CASSAPMNTEAFF
TRBD1,TRBV11-3,15,.,TRBJ2-7,TGTGCCAGCAGCCTAGACCAGGGGGTGGAATACGAGCAGTACTTC,CASSLDQGVEYEQYF
.,TRBV5-1,16,many,TRBJ1-3,TGCGCCAGCAGCTTGGAGGGGGATCTACTCGGAAACACCATATATTTT,CASSLEGDLLGNTIYF
.,TRBV5-1,13,many,TRBJ2-7,TGCGCCAGCAGCGACGCTGGGGCCTACGAGCAGTACTTC,CASSDAGAYEQYF
TRBD1,TRBV20-1,15,.,TRBJ1-2,TGCAGTGCTACAAACCCGGGACAGGGGAACCATGGCTACACCTTC,CSATNPGQGNHGYTF
TRBD1,TRBV7-2,16,many,TRBJ1-5,TGTGCCAGCAGCCGCCACCCGGGACAGGGAAGATGGGGATGGCATTTT,CASSRHPGQGRWGWHF
.,TRBV20-1,15,.,TRBJ2-7,TGCAGTGCCCCCAACCCGGGACAAAGCTCCTACGAGCAGTACTTC,CSAPNPGQSSYEQYF
.,TRBV7-9,15,many,TRBJ2-3,TGTGCCAGCAGCTTCACAAGTTTAGGGTTTGTTACGCAGTATTTT,CASSFTSLGFVTQYF
TRBD1,TRBV11-1,14,.,TRBJ1-2,TGTGCCAGCAGCCCAAGGACAGGGTCCTATGGCTACCCCTTC,CASSPRTGSYGYPF
TRBD2,TRBV2,14,many,TRBJ2-3,TGTGCCAGCAGGACACTAGCGGGGGAAGATACGCAGTATTTT,CASRTLAGEDTQYF
.,TRBV5-1,17,many,TRBJ2-6,TGCGCCAGCAGCTTGGCCATTGATGCATCTGGGGCCAACGTCCTGACTTTC,CASSLAIDASGANVLTF
.,TRBV5-5,15,many,TRBJ2-7,TGTGCCAGCAGCTTGGCCTCCAGGACTACCTACGAGCAGTACTTC,CASSLASRTTYEQYF
TRBD2,TRBV11-1,18,few,TRBJ2-3,TGTGCCAGCAGCTTCCCCGAGAGACTAGCGGGAAGGGGAGATACGCAGTATTTT,CASSFPERLAGRGDTQYF
.,TRBV12-5,15,many,TRBJ2-5,TGTGCTAGTGCCGAGTTTGTTAGCGTCCAAGAGACCCAGTACTTC,CASAEFVSVQETQYF
.,TRBV4-2,18,.,TRBJ1-5,TGTGCCAGCAGCCCCTCGTGGGGATTAGTAGATAGCAATCAGCCCCAGCATTTT,CASSPSWGLVDSNQPQHF
.,TRBV12-3/TRBV12-4,13,many,TRBJ2-2,TGTGCCAGCAGTCCTGTGGGGACCGGGGAGCTGTTTTTT,CASSPVGTGELFF
.,TRBV21-1,17,.,TRBJ2-1,TGTGCCAGCAGCAAGTCCGCGGAGGGGCAGGCCCTACTCGAGCAGTTCTTC,CASSKSAEGQALLEQFF
TRBD1,TRBV29-1,11,few,TRBJ1-2,TGCAGCGCGGGACAGACCTATGGCTACACCTTC,CSAGQTYGYTF